This is a list of T cell receptor beta chains from one sample in a study of graft-versus-host responses after intestinal transplantation. Profiling relied on immunoSEQ multiplex PCR, and the TCRdb table lists in-frame clones only, not all of them. The data contain more than 45,000 clones, about 93% of them seen just once; the ten biggest clones take up under 3%. Source: PBMCs, taken about 120 days after intestinal transplantation. Source of these receptors: a human patient who received an intestinal transplant, so some T cells may come from the graft donor. Both conserved end residues are part of each CDR3. The D gene is left open where the match is weak. Only part of the rows carry a size: once, few, many, or a class if the clone is expanded.

>TRBV6-7|.|TRBJ2-5|.
TGTGCCAGCAGTTACTCGCCGATCGGGGTCCAAGAGACCCAGTACTTC
CASSYSPIGVQETQYF
>TRBV27|.|TRBJ2-7|.
TGTGCCAGCAGCACCTCCGGGACTTCCACGCATGAGCAGTACTTC
CASSTSGTSTHEQYF
>TRBV6-1|.|TRBJ1-3|.
TGTGCCAGCAGTGAAGTTCCGACAGGCTCCTCTGGAAACACCATATATTTT
CASSEVPTGSSGNTIYF
>TRBV7-8|few|TRBJ2-7|.
TGTGCCAGCAGCTTTCATTTGTTAAGCTCCTACGAGCAGTACTTC
CASSFHLLSSYEQYF
>TRBV4-1|.|TRBJ2-1|TRBD2
TGCGCCAGCAGCCAAACGACTAGCGCGGAGCAGTTCTTC
CASSQTTSAEQFF
>TRBV5-1|.|TRBJ2-1|TRBD2
TGCGCCAGCAGCCAACTAGCGGGGGGGTACAATGAGCAGTTCTTC
CASSQLAGGYNEQFF
>TRBV11-2|.|TRBJ2-1|.
TGTGCCAGCAGCGACCCGTGGGAGAGTGAGCAGTTCTTC
CASSDPWESEQFF
>TRBV5-7|.|TRBJ2-5|TRBD1
TGTGCCAGCAGCAAGGACAGGAGAGAGACCCAGTACTTC
CASSKDRRETQYF
>TRBV9|.|TRBJ1-1|.
TGTGCCAGCAGCGTAGACACTTTGAACACTGAAGCTTTCTTT
CASSVDTLNTEAFF
>TRBV25-1|.|TRBJ2-1|.
TGTGCCAGCACCGAGGGCCTCCCCCGGAATGAGCAGTTCTTC
CASTEGLPRNEQFF
>TRBV5-6|few|TRBJ1-1|.
TGTGCCAGCAGCTTGGTTGGCAGAAACACTGAAGCTTTCTTT
CASSLVGRNTEAFF
>TRBV10-3|.|TRBJ2-2|.
TGTGCCATCCATATCGGTAGCGCGAACACCGGGGAGCTGTTTTTT
CAIHIGSANTGELFF
>TRBV6-5|.|TRBJ2-7|.
TGTGCCAGCAGTTACTCTCCCCTCGGGCAGGGTTACGAGCAGTACTTC
CASSYSPLGQGYEQYF
>TRBV6-5|.|TRBJ1-2|TRBD1
TGTGCCAGCAGTTACTCGGACAGGTGGAGAGGTGGCTACACCTTC
CASSYSDRWRGGYTF
>TRBV14|.|TRBJ1-1|.
TGTGCCAGCAGCCATCGGGAGGGGATGAACACTGAAGCTTTCTTT
CASSHREGMNTEAFF
>TRBV6-6|.|TRBJ1-2|.
TGTGCCACCCCGTTATCCCCGGACGCTAACTATGGCTACACCTTC
CATPLSPDANYGYTF
>TRBV5-1|.|TRBJ2-7|.
TGCGCCAGCAGCTTGGCCGGGGGTTTCTACGAGCAGTACTTC
CASSLAGGFYEQYF
>TRBV18|.|TRBJ1-3|.
TGTGCCAGCTCGCCGGCACCGCCCAACACCATATATTTT
CASSPAPPNTIYF
>TRBV6-5|.|TRBJ1-1|.
TGTGCCAGCAGTTACTCAAGTCGGGGCATTGAAGCTTTCTTT
CASSYSSRGIEAFF
>TRBV19|.|TRBJ2-3|.
TGTGCCAGTAGTATAGCGGGCGGGGGCACAGATACGCAGTATTTT
CASSIAGGGTDTQYF
>TRBV6-1|.|TRBJ1-1|.
TGTGCCAGCAGTGCCCTCGGAGGAATCTACACTGAAGCTTTCTTT
CASSALGGIYTEAFF
>TRBV4-1|.|TRBJ2-1|.
TGCGCCAGCAGCCAAGTAGGGGGCAATGAGCAGTTCTTC
CASSQVGGNEQFF
>TRBV5-1|.|TRBJ2-1|.
TGCGCCAGCAGCTCTCCGTGGGGCGGTTCCGCCAATGAGCAGTTCTTC
CASSSPWGGSANEQFF
>TRBV6-6|few|TRBJ1-2|.
TGTGCCAGCAGTTACGGGTCTAGCCCCTATGGCTACACCTTC
CASSYGSSPYGYTF
>TRBV11-1|.|TRBJ2-1|TRBD2
TGTGCCAGCAGCTTTCCGGGGGGGCCTTACAATGAGCAGTTCTTC
CASSFPGGPYNEQFF
>TRBV7-8|.|TRBJ2-3|TRBD2
TGTGCCAGCAGCTTAGTCGGCGGGGGGGCCTTAGATACGCAGTATTTT
CASSLVGGGALDTQYF
>TRBV27|.|TRBJ2-5|TRBD2
TGTGCCAGCAGGGCCCTGGGACTAGCGGGAGTGTCCCAGTACTTC
CASRALGLAGVSQYF
>TRBV10-3|.|TRBJ2-7|.
TGTGCCATCAGTGAGTTCAAGCTAGGGGAGCAGTACTTC
CAISEFKLGEQYF
>TRBV27|.|TRBJ2-7|TRBD2
TGTGCCAGCAGCCGGACTAGCTCCTACGAGCAGTACTTC
CASSRTSSYEQYF
>TRBV25-1|.|TRBJ1-1|.
TGTGCCAGCAGTGAAGAACAGGGAATCACTGAAGCTTTCTTT
CASSEEQGITEAFF
>TRBV20-1|.|TRBJ2-1|.
TGCAGTGCTGAGCGGAACAATGAGCAGTTCTTC
CSAERNNEQFF
>TRBV5-1|.|TRBJ2-1|TRBD1
TGCGCCAGCAGCTCGCTCGACAGGGCACTCGATGAGCAGTTCTTC
CASSSLDRALDEQFF
>TRBV18|.|TRBJ2-7|.
TGTGCCAGCTCACCAGGGACGCTCTACGAGCAGTACTTC
CASSPGTLYEQYF
>TRBV4-1|.|TRBJ1-3|TRBD1
TGCGCCAGCAGCGCCCCGACAGGGTCTGGAAACACCATATATTTT
CASSAPTGSGNTIYF
>TRBV18|.|TRBJ1-5|.
TGTGCCAGCTCGGCGGGAGATAGCAATCAGCCCCAGCATTTT
CASSAGDSNQPQHF
>TRBV18|.|TRBJ2-7|TRBD2
TGTGCCAGCTCACCCTCGCCGAGCGGGGCCACCAACGAGCAGTACTTC
CASSPSPSGATNEQYF
>TRBV4-1|.|TRBJ2-2|TRBD2
TGCGCCAGCAGCCAAGACCGGATAGCGGGAGAGTCCGGGGAGCTGTTTTTT
CASSQDRIAGESGELFF
>TRBV28|.|TRBJ2-7|TRBD1
TGTGCCAGCAGGACCGTCGGACAGGCCCCCTACGAGCAGTACTTC
CASRTVGQAPYEQYF
>TRBV5-1|.|TRBJ1-1|.
TGCGCCAGCAGCTTGGGCATGGGGAAAAGAGAAGCTTTCTTT
CASSLGMGKREAFF
>TRBV25-1|few|TRBJ1-2|.
TGTGCCAGCAGTGAACCCGGATACTATGGCTACACCTTC
CASSEPGYYGYTF